Each of the 30 T cell receptor beta chains below was sequenced from the same sample in a study of blood T cell repertoires in COVID-19. Method: immunoSEQ multiplex PCR; TCRdb's copy keeps in-frame clones and lacks some. The table has 130,000 or so clones, roughly 86% seen once; the top ten hold 9.5% to 15%. Sequencing was performed on peripheral blood. These receptors were collected from a human donor in a cohort sampled during active COVID-19.

The chain has TRBV11-1 and TRBJ1-2; D might be TRBD1 (5 bases). Germline CDR1 is SGHAT and CDR2 is FQDESV (reference sequence). CDR3 size: 14 residues. With 8 bases removed from V and 8 bases from J, the gap between germline ends came to 21 bases. The CDR3 DNA reads as TGTGCCAGCGGAGACGGCGGGGCTAGCGTCGGCTACACCTTC. Translating it yields CASGDGGASVGYTF.

The rearrangement links TRBV6-5 to TRBJ2-5; maybe TRBD2 (7 bases). The germline V and J ends were trimmed by 8 bases and 5 bases, with 15 bases remaining between them. CDR3 length: 13 amino acids. Germline assignment: CDR1 MNHEY and CDR2 SVGAGI. The CDR3 region is CASWRGPLETQYF. DNA for the CDR3: TGTGCCAGCTGGCGGGGGCCCCTGGAGACCCAGTACTTC.

This clone turned up a few times. The chain carries TRBV5-1 and TRBJ1-6; 7 bases match TRBD1. CDR3 size: 14 residues. Germline-derived CDR1 and CDR2 are SGHRS and YFSETQ. The V segment lost 4 bases and the J segment 10 bases; nucleotides outside the gene matches: 8. CDR3 region: CASSTTGNRSPLHF. As DNA, the CDR3 is TGCGCCAGCAGCACGACAGGGAATAGATCACCCCTCCACTTT. Using reference TRBV5-1 and TRBJ1-6 for the parts outside the CDR3, the full variable domain is KAGVTQTPRYLIKTRGQQVTLSCSPISGHRSVSWYQQTPGQGLQFLFEYFSETQRNKGNFPGRFSGRQFSNSRSEMNVSTLELGDSALYLCASSTTGNRSPLHFGNGTRLTVT.

This chain joins TRBV6-5 and TRBJ2-6, with D possibly TRBD1 on 6 matching bases. In germline, CDR1 is MNHEY, CDR2 SVGAGI. The CDR3 runs to 14 residues. V lost 6 bases and J 3 bases, leaving 9 bases between the germline ends. CDR3 nucleotides: TGTGCCAGCAGACAGGGCGGTGGGGCCAACGTCCTGACTTTC. This codes for CASRQGGGANVLTF.

The V and J genes are TRBV30 and TRBJ1-3; no definite D call. From germline, CDR1 is GTSNPN and CDR2 SVGIG (reference sequence). CDR3 length equals 16 residues. The V end lost 1 base, the J end lost 1 base, and 14 bases lay between the germline ends. The CDR3 reads CAWSARIPTSGNTIYF. The CDR3 bases are TGTGCCTGGAGTGCCCGGATCCCGACTTCTGGAAACACCATATATTTT.

The chain employs TRBV7-8 and TRBJ2-6, with TRBD1 identical over 7 bases. V shed 5 bases, J shed 2 bases, and the junction held 9 bases outside the gene matches. The CDR3 consists of 17 residues. Germline V gives CDR1 SGHVS, CDR2 FQNEAQ. CDR3 protein: CASSPTGFLAGANVLTF. The DNA for the CDR3 is TGTGCCAGCAGCCCGACAGGGTTTTTAGCTGGGGCCAACGTCCTGACTTTC.

This clone was found once. This rearrangement joins TRBV6-4 to TRBJ2-7; 7 bases align to TRBD1. The CDR3 length is 17 residues. Germline V gene data show CDR1 as MRHNA and CDR2 as SNTAGT. Trimming cost V 2 bases and J 5 bases; bases outside gene matches: 15. Here the CDR3 DNA reads TGTGCCAGCAGTGACCGGCAGAAGGGGGCGTCCTGGCACGAGCAGTACTTC. Translated: CASSDRQKGASWHEQYF.

The V and J genes are TRBV3-1 (or the pseudogene TRBV3-2) and TRBJ1-4, with 7 bases aligning to TRBD1. CDR3 size: 14 residues. V trimming: 5 bases; J trimming: 10 bases; junction bases outside the gene matches: 10. Germline lookup yields CDR1 LGHDT and CDR2 YNNKEL (reference sequence). The CDR3 DNA follows: TGTGCCAGCAGCGAGGCCGGGACAGTCACAAAACTGTTTTTT. Its protein product is CASSEAGTVTKLFF.

This chain joins TRBV18 and TRBJ2-1; 8 nucleotides agree with TRBD2. The V gene's germline CDR1 is KGHSH and CDR2 LQKENI. The CDR3 runs 16 residues. V lost 3 bases, J lost 8 bases, and 12 bases stayed unmatched. In DNA form, the CDR3 reads TGTGCCAGCTCACCCGGCCGGGCCTCGGGAGGGGATGAGCAGTTCTTC. Amino acid sequence: CASSPGRASGGDEQFF.

The count of this clone is one. The chain joins TRBV5-6 to TRBJ2-5; possibly TRBD1 for D (6 bases). Germline loops: CDR1 SGHDT, CDR2 YYEEEE. V dropped 4 bases and J dropped 7 bases, with 14 bases sitting between them. CDR3 length: 13 residues. In nucleotides, the CDR3 is TGTGCCAGCAGCCTACCGACAGGTGGGACCCAGTACTTC. It encodes CASSLPTGGTQYF.

The V gene is TRBV13, the J gene TRBJ2-7; 9 positions agree with TRBD2. Germline V gives CDR1 PRHDT, CDR2 FYEKMQ (reference sequence). This CDR3 has 15 amino acids. V shed 5 bases, J shed 2 bases, and the junction held 7 bases outside the gene matches. The chain's CDR3 is CASSPGTSLTYEQYF. CDR3 coding DNA: TGTGCCAGCAGCCCCGGGACTAGCCTCACCTACGAGCAGTACTTC.

This chain connects TRBV19 to TRBJ2-7; D is perhaps TRBD1 (5 bases). The germline V and J ends were trimmed by 4 bases and 2 bases, with 9 bases remaining between them. Per germline, CDR1 LNHDA and CDR2 SQIVND (reference sequence). The CDR3 is 13 residues long. The DNA of the CDR3 is TGTGCCAGTAGTACGCAGGGCCCCTACGAGCAGTACTTC. Protein: CASSTQGPYEQYF. The full variable domain, completed using reference TRBV19 and TRBJ2-7, is DGGITQSPKYLFRKEGQNVTLSCEQNLNHDAMYWYRQDPGQGLRLIYYSQIVNDFQKGDIAEGYSVSREKKESFPLTVTSAQKNPTAFYLCASSTQGPYEQYFGPGTRLTVT.

The chain combines TRBV5-1 with TRBJ1-4; D may be TRBD1 (5 bases). With 0 bases removed from V and 8 bases from J, the gap between germline ends came to 14 bases. Germline V gene sequence: CDR1 SGHRS, CDR2 YFSETQ. This CDR3 has 15 amino acids. Here the CDR3 DNA reads TGCGCCAGCAGCTTGGAGTCGTCGACAGACGAAAAACTGTTTTTT. Protein product: CASSLESSTDEKLFF.

The chain combines TRBV12-5 with TRBJ1-5; 7 bases match TRBD1. CDR3 length: 16 amino acids. CDR1 LGHNT and CDR2 FRNRAP come from the germline V gene. V was clipped by 2 bases and J by 2 bases; unmatched bases: 6. The CDR3 reads CASGLYRGGGNQPQHF. CDR3 DNA: TGTGCTAGTGGTTTGTACAGGGGAGGAGGCAATCAGCCCCAGCATTTT.

This clone occurred once. The rearrangement uses TRBV11-1 and TRBJ2-1, with TRBD2 matching over 16 bases. Germline-derived CDR1 and CDR2 are SGHAT and FQDESV (reference sequence). The CDR3 extends over 14 amino acids. V was pared by 4 bases and J by 12 bases, with 3 bases of the junction left unmatched. The CDR3 loop reads CASSWGLAGGAQFF. CDR3 bases: TGTGCCAGCAGCTGGGGACTAGCGGGAGGGGCGCAGTTCTTC.

This clone was picked up a small number of times. The rearrangement joins TRBV6-5 to TRBJ2-1; D is possibly TRBD2 (5 bases). This CDR3 region has 12 residues. V was cut by 8 bases and J by 3 bases, with 8 bases left in between. Germline CDR1 MNHEY, CDR2 SVGAGI. The CDR3 DNA sequence: TGTGCCAGCTTTGAGGGCTACAATGAGCAGTTCTTC. Translating gives CASFEGYNEQFF.

The CDR3 loop is CASSGAFSAEGGYEQYF. CDR3 nucleotide sequence: TGTGCCAGCAGTGGCGCTTTCTCGGCTGAGGGCGGCTACGAGCAGTACTTC. The chain combines TRBV6-1 with TRBJ2-7; D perhaps matches TRBD2 (5 bases). Germline CDR1 and CDR2: MNHNS and SASEGT. The CDR3 has 17 residues. Trimming took 4 bases from V and 3 from J, leaving 22 bases between them.

This clone was seen a single time. The chain combines TRBV18 with TRBJ1-2; D gene uncertain. The germline V gene encodes CDR1 KGHSH and CDR2 LQKENI. The CDR3 is made up of 12 amino acids. V was cut by 6 bases and J by 7 bases, with 12 bases left in between. Here the CDR3 reads CASSHDKGGYTF. The CDR3 nucleotides read TGTGCCAGCTCCCACGACAAAGGTGGCTACACCTTC.

This clone appeared a single time. The rearrangement joins TRBV18 to TRBJ2-2, with 9 bases that match TRBD1. The CDR3 is 16 amino acids. V shed 3 bases, J shed 4 bases, and the junction held 6 bases outside the gene matches. Germline V gives CDR1 KGHSH, CDR2 LQKENI. The CDR3 here is CASSPMGQGPTGELFF. The DNA for the CDR3 is TGTGCCAGCTCACCTATGGGACAGGGTCCCACCGGGGAGCTGTTTTTT.

This chain links TRBV3-1 (or the pseudogene TRBV3-2) with TRBJ2-3; 7 nucleotides agree with TRBD2. Germline V lookup: CDR1 LGHDT, CDR2 YNNKEL (reference sequence). Trimming removed 6 bases from V and 5 bases from J; junction bases left unmatched: 11. The CDR3 is made up of 15 amino acids. Written as DNA, the CDR3 is TGTGCCAGCAGTCCGACTAGCCCCTCGGAAGATACGCAGTATTTT. Protein: CASSPTSPSEDTQYF.

This clone came up many times. The rearrangement links TRBV29-1 to TRBJ2-1; 9 bases are shared with TRBD1. CDR1 is SQVTM and CDR2 is ANQGSEA in the germline V gene. CDR3 length: 16 amino acids. V trimming: 3 bases; J trimming: 0 bases; junction bases outside the gene matches: 6. CDR3 protein: CSVETSTGGSYNEQFF. In DNA form, the CDR3 reads TGCAGCGTTGAGACTTCGACAGGGGGCTCCTACAATGAGCAGTTCTTC.

Only one count was recorded for this clone. The gene calls are TRBV3-1 (or the pseudogene TRBV3-2) and TRBJ2-5, with TRBD2 matching over 9 bases. The CDR3 totals 17 residues. J was trimmed by 2 bases and V by 0 bases; bases with no gene match: 7. Germline CDR1 and CDR2: LGHDT and YNNKEL (reference sequence). DNA for the CDR3: TGTGCCAGCAGCCAAGATAAGAGTAGCGGGGGTCAAGAGACCCAGTACTTC. This encodes CASSQDKSSGGQETQYF.

The gene calls are TRBV11-2 and TRBJ1-1; 12 nucleotides line up with TRBD1. There are 16 residues in the CDR3. Germline V gene sequence: CDR1 SGHAT, CDR2 FQNNGV. With 1 base clipped from V and 4 bases from J, the junction kept 4 bases outside the gene matches. CDR3 region: CASSLVRGQGATEAFF. The CDR3 region has the DNA TGTGCCAGCAGCTTAGTGCGGGGACAGGGGGCCACTGAAGCTTTCTTT.

The rearrangement links TRBV3-1 (or the pseudogene TRBV3-2) to TRBJ1-4; TRBD1 might be the D (5 bases). Germline V lookup: CDR1 LGHDT, CDR2 YNNKEL (reference sequence). The CDR3 loop spans 15 amino acids. Trimming cost V 5 bases and J 7 bases, with 17 bases left between them. Here the CDR3 DNA reads TGTGCCAGCAGCGCCCTCGGGGGAAGTGGTGAAAAACTGTTTTTT. Its translation: CASSALGGSGEKLFF.

The rearrangement uses TRBV4-1 and TRBJ1-5; possible D gene TRBD1, 5 bases. V was cut by 3 bases and J by 0 bases, with 9 bases left in between. Germline CDR1 is MGHRA and CDR2 is YSYEKL. The CDR3 spans 15 residues. The CDR3 is CASSHGGYSNQPQHF. DNA for the CDR3: TGCGCCAGCAGCCACGGGGGGTATAGCAATCAGCCCCAGCATTTT.

The chain has TRBV13 and TRBJ1-2; possible D gene TRBD1, 5 bases. The CDR3 totals 15 residues. Trimming pared 1 base from V and 4 bases from J, leaving 13 bases between. The germline V gene has CDR1 PRHDT and CDR2 FYEKMQ (reference sequence). The CDR3 bases are TGTGCCAGCAGCTTAGTACGCGGGACCGTCTATGGCTACACCTTC. Translated, it gives CASSLVRGTVYGYTF.

The V gene is TRBV19, the J gene TRBJ2-1, with D perhaps matching TRBD1 (5 bases). The CDR3 consists of 15 residues. Germline V gene data show CDR1 as LNHDA and CDR2 as SQIVND (reference sequence). V dropped 5 bases and J dropped 1 base, with 12 bases sitting between them. The CDR3 bases are TGTGCCAGTAGTTCAGACAGAGCATCCTACAATGAGCAGTTCTTC. Residues: CASSSDRASYNEQFF.

The chain uses TRBV21-1 and TRBJ2-5; whether TRBD1, the table's D call, matches the DNA was not checked. TRBV21-1 is a listed pseudogene. The CDR3 loop spans 15 amino acids. CDR3 in amino acids: CASSSRYRGGETQYF. The CDR3, as DNA: TGTGCCAGCAGCAGTCGGTACAGGGGTGGTGAGACCCAGTACTTC.

This clone was recorded only once. The chain is built from TRBV4-1 and TRBJ2-3; possible D gene TRBD2, 6 bases. This CDR3 is 17 amino acids long. The ends were cut back, 1 base at V and 4 bases at J, with 18 bases in the middle. CDR1 is MGHRA and CDR2 is YSYEKL in the germline V gene. Here the CDR3 DNA reads TGCGCCAGCAGCCAAGCGGCAAGCGGGTTCCCCGCAGATACGCAGTATTTT. Translation: CASSQAASGFPADTQYF.

The genes are TRBV7-9 and TRBJ1-2; TRBD1 matches 7 bases. Germline CDR1 is SEHNR and CDR2 is FQNEAQ (reference sequence). The CDR3 runs to 15 residues. Trimming cost V 5 bases and J 7 bases; bases outside gene matches: 13. The CDR3 loop reads CASSQPDRTESGYTF. For the CDR3, the DNA is TGTGCCAGCAGCCAACCGGACAGGACGGAGTCTGGCTACACCTTC. Together with reference TRBV7-9 and TRBJ1-2, the CDR3 gives the full variable domain: DTGVSQNPRHKITKRGQNVTFRCDPISEHNRLYWYRQTLGQGPEFLTYFQNEAQLEKSRLLSDRFSAERPKGSFSTLEIQRTEQGDSAMYLCASSQPDRTESGYTFGSGTRLTVV.